This TCR beta chain was identified in a study of blood T cell repertoires in COVID-19. Study information: T cells, B-cell-depleted T cells, or PBMCs provided the cDNA or gDNA that served as material.

TCRdb keeps only in-frame clones here, not all; method: immunoSEQ multiplex PCR. In the table there are approximately 160,000 clones, over 70% of which are singletons. This CDR3 is built from 19 residues. The J segment lost 3 bases and the V segment lost 8 bases, leaving 18 bases of the junction unmatched. This clone was found once. The clonotype originates from an elderly woman with active or convalescent COVID-19. The sequencing input was peripheral blood. The chain is built from TRBV23-1 and TRBJ2-6, with 8 bases fitting TRBD1. TRBV23-1 is an ORF, and what it does is uncertain. CDR3 sequence reads: CASSSVDRALWRGANVLTF. The DNA for the CDR3 is TGCGCCAGCTCCAGCGTGGACAGGGCCCTTTGGCGTGGGGCCAACGTCCTGACTTTC.